This T cell receptor beta chain came from a study of cytomegalovirus exposure and HLA in healthy donors. V shed 4 bases and J 3 bases; nucleotides not matched to a gene: 4. The CDR3 has 15 residues. CDR1 and CDR2 from the germline V gene are SGHRS and YFSETQ. The PCR made use of 60 Vbeta and 13 Jbeta primers. Clones were read by immunoSEQ multiplex PCR, and TCRdb kept only the in-frame ones, dropping some. The table has 100,000 to 130,000 clones, more than 70% seen once. This clone has a handful of counts. This chain connects TRBV5-1 to TRBJ2-2, with TRBD1 matching 9 bases. Sequencing used PBMCs. This clonotype originated in a man aged 18 to 30 in good health and CMV-seronegative. The CDR3: CASSTGGTYTGELFF. CDR3 DNA sequence: TGCGCCAGCAGCACAGGGGGCACGTACACCGGGGAGCTGTTTTTT.